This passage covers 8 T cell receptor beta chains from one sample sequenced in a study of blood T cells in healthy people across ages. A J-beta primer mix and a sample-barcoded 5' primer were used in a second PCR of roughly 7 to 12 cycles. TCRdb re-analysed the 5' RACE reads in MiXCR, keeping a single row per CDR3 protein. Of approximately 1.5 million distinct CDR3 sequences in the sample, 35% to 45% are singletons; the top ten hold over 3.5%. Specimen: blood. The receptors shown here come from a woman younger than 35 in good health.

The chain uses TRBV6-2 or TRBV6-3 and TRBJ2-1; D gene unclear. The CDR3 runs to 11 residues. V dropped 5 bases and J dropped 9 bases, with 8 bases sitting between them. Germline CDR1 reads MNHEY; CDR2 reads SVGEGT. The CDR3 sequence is CASSMKSEQFF. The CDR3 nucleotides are TGTGCCAGCAGTATGAAAAGTGAGCAGTTCTTC.

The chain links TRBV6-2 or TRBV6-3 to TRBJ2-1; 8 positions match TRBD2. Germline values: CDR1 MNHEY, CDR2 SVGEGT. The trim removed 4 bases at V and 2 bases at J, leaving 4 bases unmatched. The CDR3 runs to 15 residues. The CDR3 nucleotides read TGTGCCAGCAGTTTAGCGGGACCAGCCTACAATGAGCAGTTCTTC. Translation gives CASSLAGPAYNEQFF.

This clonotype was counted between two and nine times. In DNA, the CDR3 is TGTGCCAGCAGTTTATCGCCCTGGAGAGGAAACTCACCCCTCCACTTT. Encoded protein: CASSLSPWRGNSPLHF. The rearrangement joins TRBV27 to TRBJ1-6; the D is unclear. Trimming took 0 bases from V and 10 from J, leaving 16 bases between them. The CDR3 runs 16 residues. CDR1 and CDR2 from the germline V gene are MNHEY and SMNVEV (reference sequence).

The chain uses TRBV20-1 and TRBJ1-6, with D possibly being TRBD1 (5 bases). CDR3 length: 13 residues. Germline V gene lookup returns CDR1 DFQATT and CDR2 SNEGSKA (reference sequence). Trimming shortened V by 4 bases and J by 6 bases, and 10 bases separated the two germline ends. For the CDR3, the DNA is TGCAGTGCTACAACGGGGGTTAATTCACCCCTCCACTTT. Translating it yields CSATTGVNSPLHF.

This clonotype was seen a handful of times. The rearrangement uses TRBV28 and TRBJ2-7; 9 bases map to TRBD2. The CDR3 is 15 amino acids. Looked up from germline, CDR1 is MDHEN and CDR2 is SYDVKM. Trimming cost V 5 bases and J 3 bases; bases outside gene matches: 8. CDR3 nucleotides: TGTGCCAGCAGTCCACGACTAGCGGAGCACTACGAGCAGTACTTC. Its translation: CASSPRLAEHYEQYF.

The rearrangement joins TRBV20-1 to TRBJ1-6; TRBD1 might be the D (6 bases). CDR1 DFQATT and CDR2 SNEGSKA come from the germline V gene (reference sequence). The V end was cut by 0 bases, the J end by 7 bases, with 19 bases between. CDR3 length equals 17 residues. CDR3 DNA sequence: TGCAGTGCTAGAGAGAGGGAGGCCGGGACAATAAATTCACCCCTCCACTTT. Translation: CSAREREAGTINSPLHF.

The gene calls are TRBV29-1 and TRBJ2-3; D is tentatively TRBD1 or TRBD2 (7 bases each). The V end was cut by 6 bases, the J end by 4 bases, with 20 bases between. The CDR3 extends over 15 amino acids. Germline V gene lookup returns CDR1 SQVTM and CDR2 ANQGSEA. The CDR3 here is CSVAPTGEGADTQYF. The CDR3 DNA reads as TGCAGCGTGGCGCCCACAGGGGAGGGCGCAGATACGCAGTATTTT.

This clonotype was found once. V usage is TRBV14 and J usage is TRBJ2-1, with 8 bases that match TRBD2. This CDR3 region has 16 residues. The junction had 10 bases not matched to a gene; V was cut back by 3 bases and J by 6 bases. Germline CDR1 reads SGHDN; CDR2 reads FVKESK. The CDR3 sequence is CASSHALGLGGNEQFF. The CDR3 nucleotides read TGTGCCAGCAGCCATGCCCTGGGACTAGGGGGCAATGAGCAGTTCTTC.